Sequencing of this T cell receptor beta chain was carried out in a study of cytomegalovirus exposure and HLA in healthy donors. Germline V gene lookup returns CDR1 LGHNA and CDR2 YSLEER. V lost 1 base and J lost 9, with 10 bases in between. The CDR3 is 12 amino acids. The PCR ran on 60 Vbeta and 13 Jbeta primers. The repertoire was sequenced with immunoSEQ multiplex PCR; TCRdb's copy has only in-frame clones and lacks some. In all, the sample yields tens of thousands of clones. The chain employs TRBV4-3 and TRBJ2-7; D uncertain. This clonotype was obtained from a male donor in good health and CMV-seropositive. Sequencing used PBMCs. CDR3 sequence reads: CASSQGNGRQYF. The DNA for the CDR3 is TGCGCCAGCAGCCAAGGAAATGGTAGGCAGTACTTC.